This T cell receptor beta chain was found in a study of T-cell reconstitution after alpha-beta-depleted transplantation in children. CDR1 and CDR2 from the germline V gene are LGHNA and YSLEER. The length of the CDR3 is 15 residues. V lost 2 bases and J 3 bases, leaving 14 bases between the germline ends. Unique molecular identifiers tagged the TCRbeta library. TCRdb re-analysed the PCR reads in MiXCR, keeping a single row per CDR3 protein. The sample has hundreds of thousands of distinct CDR3 sequences; 12% are singletons. The J gene is TRBJ2-7, the V gene TRBV4-3; tentatively, D is TRBD1 (5 bases). Sequences were derived from PBMCs from the stem cell graft donor, sampled from the stem cell graft. This clonotype was sampled from a human donor who donated a stem cell graft to a child with acute lymphoblastic leukemia. CDR3 bases: TGCGCCAGCAGCCAAACAGCCGGACACAACTACGAGCAGTACTTC. Translated: CASSQTAGHNYEQYF.